The subject of this entry is one TCR beta chain. Mismatch with germline at one junction end may stem from a read error. This specimen comes from a study of T-cell reconstitution after alpha-beta-depleted transplantation in children. Preparation of the TCRbeta library was carried out with unique molecular identifiers. TCRdb called the PCR reads again in MiXCR, with one record for every CDR3 protein. Counted here are about a million distinct CDR3 sequences, 25% to 35% occurring once; the ten biggest clones make up about 28%. The CDR3 sequence is 14 residues long. CDR1 DFQATT and CDR2 SNEGSKA come from the germline V gene (reference sequence).

V is TRBV20-1 and J is TRBJ2-7; D is perhaps TRBD1 or TRBD2 (6 bases each). This receptor was identified in a boy younger than two who had a stem cell transplant for SCID, so the T cells may come from the graft donor. The sequences come from PBMCs, mostly from graft donor cells, collected 360 days after TCRalphabeta/CD19-depleted stem cell transplant. This chain's CDR3 is CSASGGSTAYERYF. The CDR3 DNA is TGCAGTGCTTCCGGGGGCAGTACAGCCTACGAGCGGTACTTC.